The entry below gives a single T cell receptor (beta chain) sequence along with its context. Its target is unknown. V trimming: 6 bases; J trimming: 4 bases; junction bases outside the gene matches: 15. Germline CDR1 is MGHDK and CDR2 is SYGVNS. The CDR3 extends over 16 amino acids. The record originates from a study of cytomegalovirus exposure and HLA in healthy donors. Study-wide background: Among fewer than 500 genotyped donors, around 77% fell in the Caucasian-associated ancestry cluster. General study findings and limits: Donors were assumed by presence/absence analyses to have roughly uniform sequencing depth. For TCR beta chains, V- and J-gene trimming was later linked to a missense DCLRE1C variant.

Nominally healthy donors were sampled, though unrecorded immune exposures were likely. Vbeta (60) and Jbeta (13) primers were used in the PCR. Libraries were prepared by immunoSEQ multiplex PCR; TCRdb keeps only in-frame clonotypes and omits some of them. This table has 200,000 to 250,000 clones, around four fifths appearing once. The V call is TRBV25-1, the J call TRBJ2-7; 7 bases are a match to TRBD1. The specimen sequenced was PBMCs. This sequence was found in a male donor in good health and CMV-seronegative. The CDR3 here is CASRGPRTGRDYEQYF. The CDR3 DNA reads as TGTGCCAGCAGGGGCCCCCGGACAGGCCGAGATTACGAGCAGTACTTC.